A single sample is the source of the 4 T cell receptor beta chains below, sequenced in a study of beta chain features in type 1 diabetes. Study results and caveats: Among all four CD4+ subsets, Type 1 diabetes patients had TCRB CDR3s that were moderately but significantly shorter.

Of the isolated RNA, all was reverse transcribed, and so the sequenced material was expressed TCRB transcripts. Sequencing was performed with immunoSEQ multiplex PCR; in TCRdb, only in-frame clones are kept and a portion is missing. The sample includes under 850,000 clones, about an eighth of them seen just once. Their recognized antigens are unknown. Sequencing used naive CD4+ T cells from blood. These receptors were obtained from a man in his late teens or twenties with type 1 diabetes.

The J gene is TRBJ1-1, the V gene TRBV13; a possible D gene is TRBD1 (5 bases). CDR3 length: 13 residues. The germline CDR1 and CDR2 sequences are PRHDT and FYEKMQ (reference sequence). Trimming cost V 5 bases and J 1 base, with 8 bases left between them. CDR3 residues: CASSRQRNTEAFF. CDR3 nucleotides: TGTGCCAGCAGCAGACAGCGGAACACTGAAGCTTTCTTT.

This clone was detected only a few times. The chain combines TRBV4-2 with TRBJ2-2; D is unresolved. Trimming pared 2 bases from V and 5 bases from J, leaving 9 bases between. The CDR3 spans 14 residues. Germline CDR1 LGHNA, CDR2 YNFKEQ. CDR3 in amino acids: CASSQKAQTGELFF. The DNA for the CDR3 is TGTGCCAGCAGCCAAAAAGCTCAGACCGGGGAGCTGTTTTTT.

This clone occurred a few times. This chain connects TRBV11-2 to TRBJ2-3, with 11 nucleotides matching TRBD2. The CDR3 is 16 residues long. The V and J ends lost 0 bases and 4 bases, in that order; junction bases with no gene match: 3. Germline V gene sequence: CDR1 SGHAT, CDR2 FQNNGV. In DNA form, the CDR3 reads TGTGCCAGCAGCTTAGAACTAGCGGGGGCGGCAGATACGCAGTATTTT. Amino acid sequence: CASSLELAGAADTQYF.

The chain carries TRBV5-4 and TRBJ2-7, with TRBD1 as a possible D gene (6 bases). V gave up 3 bases and J gave up 0 bases, with 13 bases separating them. CDR1 and CDR2 (germline): SGHNT, YYREEE (reference sequence). This CDR3 spans 15 amino acids. The CDR3: CASSSGGLSSYEQYF. CDR3 sequence (DNA): TGTGCCAGCAGCTCTGGGGGCCTTAGCTCCTACGAGCAGTACTTC.